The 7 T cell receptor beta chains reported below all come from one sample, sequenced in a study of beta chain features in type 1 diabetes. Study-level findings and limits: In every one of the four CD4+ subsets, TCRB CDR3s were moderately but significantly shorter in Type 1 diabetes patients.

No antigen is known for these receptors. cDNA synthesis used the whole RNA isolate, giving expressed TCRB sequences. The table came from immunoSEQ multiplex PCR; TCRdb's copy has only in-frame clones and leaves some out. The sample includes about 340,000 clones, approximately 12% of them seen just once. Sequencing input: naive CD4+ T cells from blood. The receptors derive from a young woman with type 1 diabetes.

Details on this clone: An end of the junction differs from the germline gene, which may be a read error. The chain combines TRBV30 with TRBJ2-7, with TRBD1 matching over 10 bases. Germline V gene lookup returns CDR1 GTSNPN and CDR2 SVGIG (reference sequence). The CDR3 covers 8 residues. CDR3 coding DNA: TGTGCCCCGGGACAGGGGAAGTTC. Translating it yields CAPGQGKF. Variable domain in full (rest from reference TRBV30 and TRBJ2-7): SQTIHQWPATLVQPVGSPLSLECTVEGTSNPNLYWYRQAAGRGLQLLFYSVGIGQISSEVPQNLSASRPQDRQFILSSKKLLLSDSGFYLCAPGQGKFGPGTRLTVT.

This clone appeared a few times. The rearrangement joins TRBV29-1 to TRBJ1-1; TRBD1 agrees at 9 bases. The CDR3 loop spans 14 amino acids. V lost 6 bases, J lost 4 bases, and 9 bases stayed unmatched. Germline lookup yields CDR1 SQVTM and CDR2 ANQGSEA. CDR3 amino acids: CSVRILTGGTEAFF. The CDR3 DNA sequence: TGCAGCGTCCGCATACTGACAGGGGGCACTGAAGCTTTCTTT. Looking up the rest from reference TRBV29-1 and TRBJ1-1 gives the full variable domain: SAVISQKPSRDICQRGTSLTIQCQVDSQVTMMFWYRQQPGQSLTLIATANQGSEATYESGFVIDKFPISRPNLTFSTLTVSNMSPEDSSIYLCSVRILTGGTEAFFGQGTRLTVV.

As DNA, the CDR3 is TGTGCCAGCATTGGGGCGGCGAAGGCCCTATACAATGAGCAGTTCTTC. It translates to CASIGAAKALYNEQFF. V gene TRBV28 combines with J gene TRBJ2-1; weak D call: TRBD1 (5 bases). Trimming took off 7 bases at V and 4 bases at J, with 20 bases between the two ends. This CDR3 spans 16 amino acids. Germline V CDR1 and CDR2: MDHEN, SYDVKM.

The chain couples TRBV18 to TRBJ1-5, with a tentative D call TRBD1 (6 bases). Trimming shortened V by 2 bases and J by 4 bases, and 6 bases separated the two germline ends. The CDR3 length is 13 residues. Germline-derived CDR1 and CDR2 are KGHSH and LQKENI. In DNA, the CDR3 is TGTGCCAGCTCACCAAGGGGGAATCAGCCCCAGCATTTT. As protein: CASSPRGNQPQHF.

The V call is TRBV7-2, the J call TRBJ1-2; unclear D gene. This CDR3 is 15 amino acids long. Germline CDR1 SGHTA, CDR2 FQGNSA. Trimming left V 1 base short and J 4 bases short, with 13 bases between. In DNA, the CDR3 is TGTGCCAGCAGCTTAGAAGGAGGGCAGATCTATGGCTACACCTTC. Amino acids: CASSLEGGQIYGYTF. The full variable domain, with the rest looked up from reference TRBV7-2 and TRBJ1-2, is GAGVSQSPSNKVTEKGKDVELRCDPISGHTALYWYRQSLGQGLEFLIYFQGNSAPDKSGLPSDRFSAERTGGSVSTLTIQRTQQEDSAVYLCASSLEGGQIYGYTFGSGTRLTVV.

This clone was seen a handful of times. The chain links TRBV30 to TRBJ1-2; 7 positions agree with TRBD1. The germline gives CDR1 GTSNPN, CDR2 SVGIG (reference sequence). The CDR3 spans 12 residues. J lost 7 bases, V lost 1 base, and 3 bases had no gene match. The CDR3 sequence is CAWSAPGGGYTF. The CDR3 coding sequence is TGTGCCTGGAGTGCGCCAGGGGGTGGCTACACCTTC. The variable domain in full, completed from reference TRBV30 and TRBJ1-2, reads SQTIHQWPATLVQPVGSPLSLECTVEGTSNPNLYWYRQAAGRGLQLLFYSVGIGQISSEVPQNLSASRPQDRQFILSSKKLLLSDSGFYLCAWSAPGGGYTFGSGTRLTVV.

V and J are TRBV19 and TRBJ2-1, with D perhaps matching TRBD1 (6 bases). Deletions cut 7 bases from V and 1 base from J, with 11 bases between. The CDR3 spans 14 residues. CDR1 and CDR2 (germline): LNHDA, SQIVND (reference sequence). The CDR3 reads CASTHGQSYNEQFF. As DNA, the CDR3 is TGTGCCAGTACCCACGGACAGTCCTACAATGAGCAGTTCTTC.